This passage covers 9 T cell receptor beta chains from one sample sequenced in a study of long-term antiretroviral therapy in people with HIV. Survey level was the resolution at which the v3.0 immunoSEQ assay ran. Assay used: immunoSEQ multiplex PCR; TCRdb lists only in-frame clones, some missing. This sample carries about 20,000 clones, more than 80% of them seen once, and the ten largest clones take roughly a tenth. The input for sequencing was unsorted PBMCs, taken 0.2 years after starting antiretroviral therapy. The receptor source for this set is a woman aged 40 to 55 with HIV.

The sample holds one count of this clone. The chain joins TRBV2 to TRBJ1-1, with D hard to call. Germline assignment: CDR1 SNHLY and CDR2 FYNNEI. The V gene lost 5 bases and the J gene lost 1 base, with 17 bases spanning the gap. The CDR3 runs to 16 residues. In DNA, the CDR3 is TGTGCCAGCAGTAGAGCCTCTCAGGCGGGGAACACTGAAGCTTTCTTT. It encodes CASSRASQAGNTEAFF. The whole variable domain, filled in from reference TRBV2 and TRBJ1-1, reads EPEVTQTPSHQVTQMGQEVILRCVPISNHLYFYWYRQILGQKVEFLVSFYNNEISEKSEIFDDQFSVERPDGSNFTLKIRSTKLEDSAMYFCASSRASQAGNTEAFFGQGTRLTVV.

V and J are TRBV11-2 and TRBJ1-2, with no clear D. This CDR3 comprises 18 residues. Trimming removed 5 bases from V and 3 bases from J, with 25 bases in between. Germline-derived CDR1 and CDR2 are SGHAT and FQNNGV. DNA for the CDR3: TGTGCCAGCAGCCCTCCATGGAGGGAGTCGGGGATGGACTATGGCTACACCTTC. It translates to CASSPPWRESGMDYGYTF.

This clone was seen a few times. The chain combines TRBV14 with TRBJ2-7; no reliable D call. The germline gives CDR1 SGHDN, CDR2 FVKESK. The CDR3 consists of 14 residues. V lost 5 bases and J lost 3, with 14 bases in between. The CDR3 loop is CASSSLGNIYEQYF. For the CDR3, the DNA is TGTGCCAGCAGCTCGCTGGGTAACATCTACGAGCAGTACTTC.

This clone was observed a handful of times. The chain has TRBV5-1 and TRBJ2-7, with 10 nucleotides matching TRBD1. J lost 6 bases, V lost 4 bases, and 10 bases had no gene match. Germline CDR1 is SGHRS and CDR2 is YFSETQ. The CDR3 covers 15 residues. CDR3 coding DNA: TGCGCCAGCAGCGGGGACAGGGGATCAGGTGGCGAGCAGTACTTC. Translated: CASSGDRGSGGEQYF.

This clone appeared a single time. This chain joins TRBV20-1 and TRBJ2-1; no clear D. The CDR3 runs 10 residues. Germline V lookup: CDR1 DFQATT, CDR2 SNEGSKA (reference sequence). Trimming shortened V by 6 bases and J by 9 bases, and 9 bases separated the two germline ends. CDR3 residues: CSAPVGEQFF. The DNA of the CDR3 is TGCAGTGCCCCGGTGGGTGAGCAGTTCTTC.

The genes are TRBV7-9 and TRBJ2-7, with 7 bases lining up with TRBD2. Germline-derived CDR1 and CDR2 are SEHNR and FQNEAQ (reference sequence). Trimming cost V 6 bases and J 3 bases; bases outside gene matches: 2. The CDR3 runs to 12 residues. The CDR3: CASSRDYYEQYF. CDR3 nucleotides: TGTGCCAGCAGTCGGGACTACTACGAGCAGTACTTC.

CDR3: CSVAAGFSSYEQYF. CDR3 coding DNA: TGCAGCGTTGCAGCCGGCTTTAGCTCCTACGAGCAGTACTTC. The gene calls are TRBV29-1 and TRBJ2-7; D is undetermined. This CDR3 spans 14 amino acids. V shed 4 bases and J shed 0 bases, with 13 bases lying between them. Looked up from germline, CDR1 is SQVTM and CDR2 is ANQGSEA.

The V and J genes are TRBV7-9 and TRBJ1-5; D unresolved. Germline lookup yields CDR1 SEHNR and CDR2 FQNEAQ (reference sequence). This CDR3 has 15 residues. Trimming took off 1 base at V and 7 bases at J, with 14 bases between the two ends. As DNA, the CDR3 is TGTGCCAGCAGCTTAGATTCGGACCCCGGGCAGCCCCAGCATTTT. It is translated as CASSLDSDPGQPQHF. Drawing the rest from reference TRBV7-9 and TRBJ1-5, the complete variable domain is DTGVSQNPRHKITKRGQNVTFRCDPISEHNRLYWYRQTLGQGPEFLTYFQNEAQLEKSRLLSDRFSAERPKGSFSTLEIQRTEQGDSAMYLCASSLDSDPGQPQHFGDGTRLSIL.

This chain links TRBV7-6 with TRBJ2-7; the D gene is possibly TRBD1 (5 bases). Trimming removed 4 bases at V and 2 bases at J, with 12 bases between. The germline V gene encodes CDR1 SGHVS and CDR2 FNYEAQ. This CDR3 spans 14 amino acids. The CDR3 region has the DNA TGTGCCAGCAGCTCGCTCGACAGTCCCTACGAGCAGTACTTC. Encoded protein: CASSSLDSPYEQYF.